Listed here are 17 T cell receptor beta chains from one sample, sequenced in a study of blood T cell repertoires in COVID-19. This table comes from immunoSEQ multiplex PCR, and its TCRdb copy is limited to in-frame clones, with some not included. The data hold approximately 120,000 clones, with 83% observed a single time. Sequences were obtained from peripheral blood. Receptor source: a man older than 75 with active or convalescent COVID-19.

This chain links TRBV5-1 with TRBJ2-7; 8 bases align to TRBD1. In germline, CDR1 is SGHRS, CDR2 YFSETQ. This CDR3 is 12 amino acids long. V lost 6 bases, J lost 3 bases, and 2 bases stayed unmatched. CDR3 nucleotide sequence: TGCGCCAGCATCGGGACAGGCTACGAGCAGTACTTC. The encoded protein is CASIGTGYEQYF. Full variable domain (remainder filled in from reference TRBV5-1 and TRBJ2-7): KAGVTQTPRYLIKTRGQQVTLSCSPISGHRSVSWYQQTPGQGLQFLFEYFSETQRNKGNFPGRFSGRQFSNSRSEMNVSTLELGDSALYLCASIGTGYEQYFGPGTRLTVT.

J is TRBJ2-4 and V is TRBV6-6; 11 bases map to TRBD1. This CDR3 region has 16 residues. In germline, CDR1 is MNHNY, CDR2 SVGAGI (reference sequence). Germline trimming cut 0 bases from V and 4 bases from J; bases unmatched to any gene: 2. The DNA of the CDR3 is TGTGCCAGCAGTTACTCGGACAGGGGGCTGAAAAACATTCAGTACTTC. This codes for CASSYSDRGLKNIQYF.

This clone was seen just once. The chain combines TRBV10-3 with TRBJ2-7; 7 bases are shared with TRBD1. The CDR3 loop spans 13 amino acids. The germline V gene encodes CDR1 ENHRY and CDR2 SYGVKD. V lost 5 bases and J lost 1; bases outside the gene matches: 2. The CDR3 reads CAISTGESYEQYF. The DNA of the CDR3 is TGTGCCATCAGTACAGGGGAATCCTACGAGCAGTACTTC.

The chain carries TRBV6-2 or TRBV6-3 and TRBJ1-2; weak D call: TRBD1 (5 bases). Germline CDR1 and CDR2: MNHEY and SVGEGT. There are 12 residues in the CDR3. Trimming shortened V by 5 bases and J by 8 bases, and 12 bases separated the two germline ends. CDR3 coding DNA: TGTGCCAGCAGTACCAGGGAAGGGGGCTACACCTTC. It yields the protein CASSTREGGYTF.

CDR3 nucleotide sequence: TGTGCCAGCAGCCTCTACCCACAGACAGATACGCAGTATTTT. It is translated as CASSLYPQTDTQYF. The chain couples TRBV3-1 (or the pseudogene TRBV3-2) to TRBJ2-3; D remains unclear. Germline-derived CDR1 and CDR2 are LGHDT and YNNKEL (reference sequence). The CDR3 length is 14 residues. Trimming removed 4 bases from V and 3 bases from J, with 11 bases in between.

The genes are TRBV5-4 and TRBJ2-3; 11 nucleotides match TRBD2. This CDR3 region has 16 residues. Trimming removed 0 bases from V and 3 bases from J; junction bases left unmatched: 3. Germline-derived CDR1 and CDR2 are SGHNT and YYREEE (reference sequence). The CDR3 loop is CASSLASGGFTDTQYF. CDR3 nucleotide sequence: TGTGCCAGCAGCTTGGCTAGCGGGGGGTTTACAGATACGCAGTATTTT.

J is TRBJ1-4 and V is TRBV27; D may be TRBD1 (6 bases). The V end was cut by 4 bases, the J end by 6 bases, with 12 bases between. The CDR3 sequence is 14 residues long. Germline V gives CDR1 MNHEY, CDR2 SMNVEV (reference sequence). The DNA of the CDR3 is TGTGCCAGCAGTTCTTTACAGGGAGATGAAAAACTGTTTTTT. Translated, it gives CASSSLQGDEKLFF. The entire variable domain, with the rest obtained from reference TRBV27 and TRBJ1-4, is as follows: EAQVTQNPRYLITVTGKKLTVTCSQNMNHEYMSWYRQDPGLGLRQIYYSMNVEVTDKGDVPEGYKVSRKEKRNFPLILESPSPNQTSLYFCASSSLQGDEKLFFGSGTQLSVL.

This chain uses TRBV7-2 with TRBJ1-2; 7 nucleotides line up with TRBD1. The CDR3 totals 13 residues. V dropped 6 bases and J dropped 8; count of bases not matched to a gene: 9. Germline CDR1 and CDR2: SGHTA and FQGNSA. CDR3 nucleotides: TGTGCCAGCAGGCCAACAGGGGAGTTAGGCTACACCTTC. Translation: CASRPTGELGYTF.

This clone was detected once. The chain employs TRBV7-2 and TRBJ2-7; 7 bases fit TRBD2. This CDR3 spans 14 amino acids. Trimming took 2 bases from V and 2 from J; bases not matched to a gene: 3. The germline V gene has CDR1 SGHTA and CDR2 FQGNSA. CDR3 sequence: CASSLRAGAYEQYF. Written as DNA, the CDR3 is TGTGCCAGCAGCTTACGCGCGGGGGCCTACGAGCAGTACTTC.

This clone is a singleton in its sample. The chain is built from TRBV4-3 and TRBJ2-3, with D possibly being TRBD1 (6 bases). V lost 1 base and J 7 bases, leaving 9 bases between the germline ends. The V gene's germline CDR1 is LGHNA and CDR2 YSLEER. The CDR3 covers 13 residues. CDR3: CASSQGGQYTQYF. CDR3 sequence (DNA): TGCGCCAGCAGCCAAGGGGGGCAATATACGCAGTATTTT.

This chain joins TRBV29-1 and TRBJ1-2; no clear D gene. V lost 4 bases and J 0 bases, leaving 9 bases between the germline ends. The germline V gene has CDR1 SQVTM and CDR2 ANQGSEA. This CDR3 comprises 13 residues. The CDR3 nucleotides read TGCAGCGTTGTGGCGGGCCCTAACTATGGCTACACCTTC. Translation: CSVVAGPNYGYTF. Together with reference TRBV29-1 and TRBJ1-2, the CDR3 gives the full variable domain: SAVISQKPSRDICQRGTSLTIQCQVDSQVTMMFWYRQQPGQSLTLIATANQGSEATYESGFVIDKFPISRPNLTFSTLTVSNMSPEDSSIYLCSVVAGPNYGYTFGSGTRLTVV.

The chain employs TRBV3-1 (or the pseudogene TRBV3-2) and TRBJ1-1; TRBD1 matches 7 bases. Germline CDR1 reads LGHDT; CDR2 reads YNNKEL (reference sequence). The CDR3 loop spans 15 amino acids. V was pared by 4 bases and J by 5 bases, with 10 bases of the junction left unmatched. The CDR3 bases are TGTGCCAGCAGCCTAAACGCAGGGGGTAGGACTGAAGCTTTCTTT. This codes for CASSLNAGGRTEAFF.

The table lists this clone with a few counts. The chain combines TRBV12-3 or TRBV12-4 with TRBJ1-2; D not certain. The V end lost 1 base, the J end lost 3 bases, and 6 bases lay between the germline ends. The CDR3 is 13 amino acids. As DNA, the CDR3 is TGTGCCAGCAGTTTAGGAAGCGACTATGGCTACACCTTC. Its translation: CASSLGSDYGYTF.

The V call is TRBV5-1, the J call TRBJ1-5, with D possibly TRBD1 on 5 matching bases. Germline V gives CDR1 SGHRS, CDR2 YFSETQ. This CDR3 is built from 13 residues. Trimming removed 2 bases at V and 3 bases at J, with 6 bases between. The CDR3 DNA reads TGCGCCAGCAGCTTACAGGCCAATCAGCCCCAGCATTTT. This codes for CASSLQANQPQHF.

The gene calls are TRBV5-1 and TRBJ2-3, with D perhaps TRBD1 (6 bases). Germline CDR1 and CDR2: SGHRS and YFSETQ. V lost 0 bases and J 2 bases, leaving 13 bases between the germline ends. The CDR3 spans 16 residues. CDR3 in amino acids: CASSLVQGRYTDTQYF. Here the CDR3 DNA reads TGCGCCAGCAGCTTGGTCCAGGGGCGATACACAGATACGCAGTATTTT.

The rearrangement joins TRBV19 to TRBJ1-2; D may be TRBD1 (6 bases). The germline CDR1 and CDR2 sequences are LNHDA and SQIVND (reference sequence). The germline V and J ends were trimmed by 5 bases and 7 bases, with 14 bases remaining between them. The CDR3 covers 13 residues. CDR3 region: CASSEATGLGYTF. The CDR3, as DNA: TGTGCCAGTAGTGAAGCAACAGGGCTTGGCTACACCTTC.

The chain combines TRBV11-2 with TRBJ2-1, with a tentative D call TRBD2 (6 bases). Germline V gene data show CDR1 as SGHAT and CDR2 as FQNNGV. This CDR3 spans 15 amino acids. V gave up 5 bases and J gave up 3 bases, with 14 bases separating them. The CDR3 reads CASSGGAGSYNEQFF. In DNA form, the CDR3 reads TGTGCCAGCAGCGGGGGAGCGGGCAGCTACAATGAGCAGTTCTTC.